This T cell receptor (beta chain) was captured by sequencing in a study of shared clonotypes between healthy human individuals. Replicate PCRs for sorted subsets used 200 ng DNA; this equaled some 30,000 T cell genomes. The table came from immunoSEQ multiplex PCR; TCRdb's copy has only in-frame clones and leaves some out. The table lists about 610,000 clones, almost 97% of them singletons. Germline CDR1 is GTSNPN and CDR2 is SVGIG (reference sequence). CDR3 size: 15 residues. V gave up 2 bases and J gave up 3 bases; unmatched junction bases: 6. Overall study findings and caveats: In the sorted subsets, rarefaction showed sequencing was incomplete despite large depth.

Every one of the donors was a Caucasian adult that lived in Nashville, Tennessee. Negatively enriched CD4+ T cells were divided by CD45RA into naive and memory. This clone showed up just once. Antigen: not known. The V gene is TRBV30, the J gene TRBJ2-7; 11 positions match TRBD1. This clonotype was sampled from a woman aged 25-40 years in good health. Input material: naive CD4+ T cells sorted from blood. The subset is: CD45RA+ positively selected. CDR3 region: CAWSKTGTGGYEQYF. In nucleotides, the CDR3 is TGTGCCTGGAGTAAAACCGGGACAGGGGGCTACGAGCAGTACTTC.